This passage covers 14 T cell receptor beta chains from one sample sequenced in a study of cytomegalovirus exposure and HLA in healthy donors. The PCR used 60 Vbeta and 13 Jbeta primers. Profiled with immunoSEQ multiplex PCR; TCRdb holds only in-frame clones, not every one. Altogether 150,000 or so clones are present, roughly 68% being singletons, with the ten largest covering 10%. Sequencing was done on a sample of PBMCs. The receptors originated from a man aged 30-40 years in good health and CMV-seropositive.

The chain is built from TRBV5-5 and TRBJ1-1; D is possibly TRBD1 (5 bases). V dropped 4 bases and J dropped 1 base, with 14 bases sitting between them. The CDR3 extends over 15 amino acids. Germline values: CDR1 SGHKS, CDR2 YYEKEE (reference sequence). CDR3 sequence (DNA): TGTGCCAGCAGCGATATCAGGGTTACGAACACTGAAGCTTTCTTT. Its translation is CASSDIRVTNTEAFF.

The chain joins TRBV7-6 to TRBJ2-7, with 8 bases identical to TRBD1. CDR1 and CDR2 from the germline V gene are SGHVS and FNYEAQ. Germline trimming cut 4 bases from V and 0 bases from J; bases unmatched to any gene: 5. The CDR3 loop spans 15 amino acids. The DNA of the CDR3 is TGTGCCAGCAGCTCCCGGACAGGGAGCTCCTACGAGCAGTACTTC. It is translated as CASSSRTGSSYEQYF.

This clone was seen a few times. In nucleotides, the CDR3 is TGTGCCAGCTCACCACCGGACAGCTCCTACGAGCAGTACTTC. Protein sequence: CASSPPDSSYEQYF. V and J are TRBV18 and TRBJ2-7, with D possibly matching TRBD1 (6 bases). Trimming shortened V by 0 bases and J by 0 bases, and 6 bases separated the two germline ends. Germline V lookup: CDR1 KGHSH, CDR2 LQKENI. The CDR3 covers 14 residues.

This clone was observed a few times. This chain connects TRBV5-1 to TRBJ2-5; 11 bases are shared with TRBD2. With 1 base clipped from V and 3 bases from J, the junction kept 5 bases outside the gene matches. The CDR3 has 16 residues. Germline V lookup: CDR1 SGHRS, CDR2 YFSETQ. The CDR3 DNA is TGCGCCAGCAGCTTGTTTGGGGGACTAGCGGAAGAGACCCAGTACTTC. This gives the protein CASSLFGGLAEETQYF.

The chain has TRBV27 and TRBJ2-7, with 7 bases matching TRBD2. Germline CDR1 and CDR2: MNHEY and SMNVEV (reference sequence). This CDR3 has 15 amino acids. V shed 0 bases and J 3 bases; nucleotides not matched to a gene: 5. The CDR3 DNA sequence: TGTGCCAGCAGTTTATCGGCTAGCGGATACTACGAGCAGTACTTC. Protein: CASSLSASGYYEQYF.

This chain connects TRBV19 to TRBJ2-1; TRBD2 agrees at 10 bases. V trimming: 6 bases; J trimming: 4 bases; junction bases outside the gene matches: 0. Germline assignment: CDR1 LNHDA and CDR2 SQIVND (reference sequence). The CDR3 extends over 13 amino acids. CDR3 sequence (DNA): TGTGCCAGTAGACTAGCGGGATACAATGAGCAGTTCTTC. This encodes CASRLAGYNEQFF.

This clone has just a few counts. The chain uses TRBV9 and TRBJ2-5, with 7 bases that match TRBD2. J was trimmed by 4 bases and V by 1 base; bases with no gene match: 10. The CDR3 sequence is 16 residues long. Germline loops: CDR1 SGDLS, CDR2 YYNGEE. Here the CDR3 reads CASSVFGGGSGETQYF. As DNA, the CDR3 is TGTGCCAGCAGCGTATTCGGCGGCGGGAGTGGAGAGACCCAGTACTTC.

This clone was counted a single time. The chain carries TRBV27 and TRBJ2-7; TRBD2 aligns across 9 bases. CDR1 MNHEY and CDR2 SMNVEV come from the germline V gene (reference sequence). The CDR3 runs 13 residues. The junction had 3 bases not matched to a gene; V was cut back by 6 bases and J by 3 bases. CDR3 amino acids: CASRLSGSYEQYF. For the CDR3, the DNA is TGTGCCAGCAGACTTAGCGGGAGCTACGAGCAGTACTTC.

The CDR3 DNA follows: TGTGCCAGCAGTTACGACACTAGCGGGATCCGGAATGAGCAGTTCTTC. Translating it yields CASSYDTSGIRNEQFF. The chain joins TRBV6-5 to TRBJ2-1, with TRBD2 matching 10 bases. Trimming at V came to 2 bases and at J to 7 bases, leaving 8 bases not matched to a gene. Germline loops: CDR1 MNHEY, CDR2 SVGAGI. The CDR3 spans 16 residues.

The J gene is TRBJ2-5, the V gene TRBV5-1; 10 positions match TRBD2. V trimming: 0 bases; J trimming: 7 bases; junction bases outside the gene matches: 3. Germline CDR1 and CDR2: SGHRS and YFSETQ. CDR3 length equals 14 residues. The CDR3 loop is CASSLGLAGGTQYF. CDR3 bases: TGCGCCAGCAGCTTGGGACTAGCGGGCGGGACCCAGTACTTC.

This sequence joins TRBV29-1 and TRBJ2-2; 8 bases align to TRBD1. The V segment lost 6 bases and the J segment 6 bases; nucleotides outside the gene matches: 6. Looked up from germline, CDR1 is SQVTM and CDR2 is ANQGSEA. CDR3 length: 13 residues. The CDR3 spells CSVDRGWAGELFF. The CDR3 DNA follows: TGCAGCGTAGACAGGGGTTGGGCCGGGGAGCTGTTTTTT.

On this clone itself: Other DNA sequences in the same sample also yield this CDR3. The chain joins TRBV27 to TRBJ2-7; 13 bases fit TRBD2. The V and J ends lost 6 bases and 3 bases, in that order; junction bases with no gene match: 5. There are 15 residues in the CDR3. Germline CDR1 MNHEY, CDR2 SMNVEV (reference sequence). The CDR3 sequence: CASRLAGGPSYEQYF. The CDR3 DNA is TGTGCCAGCAGACTAGCGGGAGGGCCGAGCTACGAGCAGTACTTC.

There are a few counts of this clone. The rearrangement links TRBV13 to TRBJ2-1; D may be TRBD2 (6 bases). Germline CDR1 is PRHDT and CDR2 is FYEKMQ (reference sequence). CDR3 size: 15 residues. The V gene lost 0 bases and the J gene lost 7 bases, with 13 bases spanning the gap. CDR3 protein: CASSLGGGARNEQFF. CDR3 DNA: TGTGCCAGCAGCTTAGGTGGCGGGGCCAGGAATGAGCAGTTCTTC.

The chain uses TRBV11-3 and TRBJ2-1; 15 bases align to TRBD2. This CDR3 is 16 amino acids long. Germline CDR1 is SGHNT and CDR2 is YENEEA. Trimming removed 4 bases from V and 4 bases from J; junction bases left unmatched: 2. As DNA, the CDR3 is TGTGCCAGCAGCTCCGGACTAGCGGGAGGGTACAATGAGCAGTTCTTC. Its translation: CASSSGLAGGYNEQFF. The full variable domain, in which reference TRBV11-3 and TRBJ2-1 provide the parts outside the CDR3, is EAGVVQSPRYKIIEKKQPVAFWCNPISGHNTLYWYLQNLGQGPELLIRYENEEAVDDSQLPKDRFSAERLKGVDSTLKIQPAELGDSAVYLCASSSGLAGGYNEQFFGPGTRLTVL.